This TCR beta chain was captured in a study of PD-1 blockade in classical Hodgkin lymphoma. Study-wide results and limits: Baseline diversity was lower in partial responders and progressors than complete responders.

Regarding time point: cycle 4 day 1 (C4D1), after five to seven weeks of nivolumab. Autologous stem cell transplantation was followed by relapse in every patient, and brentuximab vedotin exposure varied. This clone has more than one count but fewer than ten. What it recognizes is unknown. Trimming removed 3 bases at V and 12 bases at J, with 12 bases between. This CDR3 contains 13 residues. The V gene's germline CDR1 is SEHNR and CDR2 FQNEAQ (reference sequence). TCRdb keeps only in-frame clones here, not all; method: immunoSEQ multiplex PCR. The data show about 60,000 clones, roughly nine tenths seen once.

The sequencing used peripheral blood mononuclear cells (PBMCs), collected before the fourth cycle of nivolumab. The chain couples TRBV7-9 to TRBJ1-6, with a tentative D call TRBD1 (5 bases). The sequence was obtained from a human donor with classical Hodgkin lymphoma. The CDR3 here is CASSFSPQGPLHF. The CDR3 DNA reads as TGTGCCAGCAGCTTCTCCCCCCAGGGACCCCTCCACTTT.